A selection of T cell receptor beta chains follows, all from one sample in a study of T cell responses to AZD1222 COVID-19 vaccine. The data were produced by immunoSEQ multiplex PCR, yet TCRdb's version contains in-frame clones alone and is incomplete. This sample has about 37,000 clones; 70% to 90% occur once, and the top ten carry approximately 10%. This material consisted of peripheral blood, taken 28 days after the second AZD1222 dose. The origin of the receptors is an adult who received the AZD1222 COVID-19 vaccine. CDR3s include the opening cysteine and the closing phenylalanine or tryptophan. The D gene is left open where the match is weak. A clone size is listed for some rows: how often the clone was seen (once, few, many), or a class if it is expanded.

V gene: TRBV6-1
J gene: TRBJ2-5
D gene: -
clone size: -
CDR3 protein: CASSEAAGVQETQYF
CDR3 DNA: TGTGCCAGCAGTGAAGCAGCAGGGGTCCAAGAGACCCAGTACTTC

V gene: TRBV30
J gene: TRBJ1-1
D gene: -
clone size: once
CDR3 protein: CAWSVGRGVEGEAFF
CDR3 DNA: TGTGCCTGGAGTGTAGGTAGAGGGGTCGAGGGTGAAGCTTTCTTT

V gene: TRBV6-5
J gene: TRBJ1-3
D gene: -
clone size: -
CDR3 protein: CASSRDGSGNTIYF
CDR3 DNA: TGTGCCAGCAGCCGCGACGGCTCTGGAAACACCATATATTTT

V gene: TRBV5-6
J gene: TRBJ2-3
D gene: -
clone size: -
CDR3 protein: CASSFVLQGSDTQYF
CDR3 DNA: TGTGCCAGCAGCTTCGTACTTCAGGGGTCAGATACGCAGTATTTT

V gene: TRBV7-9
J gene: TRBJ1-1
D gene: -
clone size: -
CDR3 protein: CASSVDLNTEAFF
CDR3 DNA: TGTGCCAGCAGCGTAGATTTGAACACTGAAGCTTTCTTT

V gene: TRBV3-1/TRBV3-2
J gene: TRBJ1-2
D gene: -
clone size: -
CDR3 protein: CASSQDRQGSSYGYTF
CDR3 DNA: TGTGCCAGCAGCCAAGATCGTCAGGGGAGCTCTTATGGCTACACCTTC

V gene: TRBV15
J gene: TRBJ2-5
D gene: -
clone size: -
CDR3 protein: CATSGNREETQYF
CDR3 DNA: TGTGCCACCAGCGGTAACAGAGAAGAGACCCAGTACTTC

V gene: TRBV19
J gene: TRBJ1-3
D gene: TRBD1
clone size: few
CDR3 protein: CASSIDLVRGHGNTIYF
CDR3 DNA: TGTGCCAGTAGTATAGATCTGGTCAGGGGGCACGGAAACACCATATATTTT

V gene: TRBV28
J gene: TRBJ1-2
D gene: -
clone size: -
CDR3 protein: CASKGSGLYGYTF
CDR3 DNA: TGTGCCAGCAAGGGCAGTGGCCTATATGGCTACACCTTC

V gene: TRBV9
J gene: TRBJ2-2
D gene: -
clone size: -
CDR3 protein: CASSVVGRSNTGELFF
CDR3 DNA: TGTGCCAGCAGCGTAGTGGGGCGGTCGAACACCGGGGAGCTGTTTTTT

V gene: TRBV4-1
J gene: TRBJ1-1
D gene: -
clone size: once
CDR3 protein: CASSQRDLSEAFF
CDR3 DNA: TGCGCCAGCAGCCAAAGGGATCTCTCTGAAGCTTTCTTT

V gene: TRBV5-1
J gene: TRBJ2-5
D gene: -
clone size: -
CDR3 protein: CASSTSTSQETQYF
CDR3 DNA: TGCGCCAGCAGCACCTCTACGAGTCAAGAGACCCAGTACTTC

V gene: TRBV19
J gene: TRBJ1-3
D gene: -
clone size: -
CDR3 protein: CASLALSSGNTIYF
CDR3 DNA: TGTGCCAGTCTGGCACTGAGCTCTGGAAACACCATATATTTT

V gene: TRBV21-1
J gene: TRBJ1-1
D gene: -
clone size: -
CDR3 protein: CASSKAGQGRANTEAFF
CDR3 DNA: TGTGCCAGCAGCAAAGCGGGACAGGGGAGGGCCAACACTGAAGCTTTCTTT

V gene: TRBV12-3/TRBV12-4
J gene: TRBJ1-1
D gene: -
clone size: once
CDR3 protein: CASSLHANTEAFF
CDR3 DNA: TGTGCCAGCAGTTTACATGCGAACACTGAAGCTTTCTTT

V gene: TRBV5-5
J gene: TRBJ1-1
D gene: -
clone size: once
CDR3 protein: CASSLGQKNTEAFF
CDR3 DNA: TGTGCCAGCAGCTTGGGGCAGAAGAACACTGAAGCTTTCTTT

V gene: TRBV7-2
J gene: TRBJ2-7
D gene: TRBD2
clone size: once
CDR3 protein: CASSPSASGGPEYF
CDR3 DNA: TGTGCCAGCAGCCCCAGTGCTAGCGGGGGGCCAGAGTACTTC

V gene: TRBV7-9
J gene: TRBJ2-5
D gene: -
clone size: once
CDR3 protein: CASSLAAVLETQYF
CDR3 DNA: TGTGCCAGCAGCTTAGCGGCGGTTCTGGAGACCCAGTACTTC

V gene: TRBV7-2
J gene: TRBJ1-1
D gene: -
clone size: -
CDR3 protein: CASSLEPLGTEAFF
CDR3 DNA: TGTGCCAGCAGCTTAGAACCATTGGGGACTGAAGCTTTCTTT

V gene: TRBV7-9
J gene: TRBJ2-3
D gene: TRBD2
clone size: -
CDR3 protein: CASSQPGLAGGTDTQYF
CDR3 DNA: TGTGCCAGCAGCCAACCGGGACTAGCGGGAGGCACAGATACGCAGTATTTT

V gene: TRBV6-5
J gene: TRBJ1-2
D gene: TRBD1
clone size: few
CDR3 protein: CASSYSDRPNGYTF
CDR3 DNA: TGTGCCAGCAGTTACTCGGACAGGCCAAATGGCTACACCTTC

V gene: TRBV28
J gene: TRBJ1-5
D gene: -
clone size: -
CDR3 protein: CASISYTNQPQHF
CDR3 DNA: TGTGCCAGCATCAGTTACACCAATCAGCCCCAGCATTTT

V gene: TRBV11-2
J gene: TRBJ2-5
D gene: -
clone size: -
CDR3 protein: CASSFNSRGASETQYF
CDR3 DNA: TGTGCCAGCAGCTTTAATTCGAGAGGAGCCTCAGAGACCCAGTACTTC

V gene: TRBV7-2
J gene: TRBJ2-5
D gene: TRBD1
clone size: -
CDR3 protein: CASSLRFGDRRETQYF
CDR3 DNA: TGTGCCAGCAGCTTAAGGTTTGGGGACAGGCGAGAGACCCAGTACTTC

V gene: TRBV7-2
J gene: TRBJ2-3
D gene: -
clone size: -
CDR3 protein: CASSLGGGVTDTQYF
CDR3 DNA: TGTGCCAGCAGCTTGGGAGGAGGGGTAACAGATACGCAGTATTTT

V gene: TRBV5-6
J gene: TRBJ2-2
D gene: -
clone size: -
CDR3 protein: CASSSTRDQTNTGELFF
CDR3 DNA: TGTGCCAGCAGCTCGACCCGGGACCAGACGAACACCGGGGAGCTGTTTTTT

V gene: TRBV3-1/TRBV3-2
J gene: TRBJ1-1
D gene: -
clone size: -
CDR3 protein: CASSQWTGTEAFF
CDR3 DNA: TGTGCCAGCAGCCAGTGGACGGGCACTGAAGCTTTCTTT

V gene: TRBV3-1/TRBV3-2
J gene: TRBJ2-1
D gene: -
clone size: -
CDR3 protein: CASSTHPSGSAEQFF
CDR3 DNA: TGTGCCAGCAGCACACACCCCTCCGGAAGTGCTGAGCAGTTCTTC

V gene: TRBV12-3/TRBV12-4
J gene: TRBJ2-3
D gene: -
clone size: -
CDR3 protein: CASSAQATDTQYF
CDR3 DNA: TGTGCCAGCAGTGCCCAGGCAACAGATACGCAGTATTTT

V gene: TRBV24-1
J gene: TRBJ1-3
D gene: -
clone size: -
CDR3 protein: CATSDDSGGLGGNTIYF
CDR3 DNA: TGTGCCACCAGTGATGACTCGGGAGGGCTGGGAGGAAACACCATATATTTT

V gene: TRBV28
J gene: TRBJ1-1
D gene: TRBD1
clone size: -
CDR3 protein: CASSPGQGYGWNTEAFF
CDR3 DNA: TGTGCCAGCAGTCCGGGACAGGGGTACGGGTGGAACACTGAAGCTTTCTTT

V gene: TRBV5-6
J gene: TRBJ2-5
D gene: -
clone size: -
CDR3 protein: CASSLAQLGETQYF
CDR3 DNA: TGTGCCAGCAGCTTGGCCCAGCTGGGAGAGACCCAGTACTTC